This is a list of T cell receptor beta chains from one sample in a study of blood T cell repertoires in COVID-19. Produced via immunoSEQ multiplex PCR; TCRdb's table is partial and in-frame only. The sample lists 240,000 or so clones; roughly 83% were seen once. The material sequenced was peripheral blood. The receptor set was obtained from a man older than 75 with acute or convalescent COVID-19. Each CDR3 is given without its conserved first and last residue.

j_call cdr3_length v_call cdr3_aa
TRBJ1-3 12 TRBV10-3 AISRTDSGNTIY
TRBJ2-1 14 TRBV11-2 ASSGSGQLAGGPQF
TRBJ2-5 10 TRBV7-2 ASRRGSETQY
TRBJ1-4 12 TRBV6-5 ASTTGGGHEKLF
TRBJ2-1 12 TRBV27 ASSFGGGHNEQF
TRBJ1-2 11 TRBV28 ASTQNRESGYT
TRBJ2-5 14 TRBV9 ASSVGIAGGQETQY
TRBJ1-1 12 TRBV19 ASTGRVDNTEAF
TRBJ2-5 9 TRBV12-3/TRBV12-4 ASTSGETQY
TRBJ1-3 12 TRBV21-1 ASSSRGSGNTIY
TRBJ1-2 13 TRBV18 ASSLLREALNGYT
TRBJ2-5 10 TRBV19 ASSDRGKTQY
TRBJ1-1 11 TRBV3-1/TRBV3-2 ASSQHQGSEAF
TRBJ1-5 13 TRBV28 ASSSFGGGTPPQH
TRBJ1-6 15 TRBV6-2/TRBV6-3 ASSYTPSGTANSPLH
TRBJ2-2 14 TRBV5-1 ASSLARLSNTGELF
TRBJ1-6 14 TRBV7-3 ASSSRDRGLNSPLH
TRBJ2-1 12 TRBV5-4 ASSGGQGGNEQF